A single sample gave rise to the 15 T cell receptor beta chains below, sequenced in a study of radiotherapy plus CTLA-4 blockade in lung cancer. The protocol was immunoSEQ multiplex PCR, while the TCRdb copy is restricted to in-frame clones and leaves out a portion. The data hold tens of thousands of clones, with less than 85% observed a single time. Sample: peripheral blood, taken from a patient treated with radiotherapy plus ipilimumab. The receptors were sampled from a human donor with non-small cell lung cancer who had stable disease on radiotherapy plus ipilimumab.

This clone was seen only a few times. V gene TRBV10-3 combines with J gene TRBJ2-6; possible D gene TRBD2, 5 bases. V dropped 3 bases and J dropped 0 bases, with 6 bases sitting between them. The CDR3 contains 15 residues. Germline CDR1 and CDR2: ENHRY and SYGVKD. The CDR3 DNA reads as TGTGCCATCAGTGAAGGAGGCTCTGGGGCCAACGTCCTGACTTTC. It translates to CAISEGGSGANVLTF.

The chain has TRBV18 and TRBJ2-5; no firm D call. The V end lost 2 bases, the J end lost 1 base, and 8 bases lay between the germline ends. Germline V gives CDR1 KGHSH, CDR2 LQKENI. The CDR3 consists of 14 residues. This CDR3 reads CASSPGRLQETQYF. CDR3 DNA sequence: TGTGCCAGCTCACCAGGGCGCCTCCAAGAGACCCAGTACTTC.

The rearrangement uses TRBV10-1 and TRBJ2-7; D tentatively fits TRBD1 or TRBD2 (5 bases each). V was trimmed by 5 bases and J by 6 bases, leaving 14 bases between them. The V gene's germline CDR1 is WNHNN and CDR2 SYGVQD (reference sequence). The CDR3 has 13 residues. CDR3 region: CASSKTTGGEQYF. CDR3 bases: TGCGCCAGCAGTAAAACAACAGGAGGCGAGCAGTACTTC.

J is TRBJ2-1 and V is TRBV10-3, with 9 nucleotides matching TRBD1. Germline CDR1 and CDR2: ENHRY and SYGVKD. CDR3 size: 19 residues. After removal of 2 bases from V and 4 bases from J, the junction contained 15 bases not matched to a gene. The CDR3 loop reads CAISEGGSTGGSIYNEQFF. CDR3 nucleotides: TGTGCCATCAGTGAGGGTGGTTCGACAGGGGGGTCGATTTACAATGAGCAGTTCTTC.

The count of this clone is one. This sequence joins TRBV2 and TRBJ1-1; 7 bases agree with TRBD1. The CDR3 consists of 13 residues. Unmatched junction bases numbered 6, after V lost 6 bases and J lost 5 bases. CDR1 is SNHLY, CDR2 FYNNEI, per germline. CDR3 region: CASSRGSVTEAFF. CDR3 in DNA: TGTGCCAGCAGCAGGGGGTCGGTGACTGAAGCTTTCTTT.

The chain links TRBV19 to TRBJ1-3; D gene unclear. This CDR3 spans 11 amino acids. V shed 3 bases and J shed 11 bases, with 8 bases lying between them. Per germline, CDR1 LNHDA and CDR2 SQIVND (reference sequence). This CDR3 reads CASSIRSSIYF. The CDR3 DNA reads TGTGCCAGTAGTATCAGGTCCTCCATATATTTT. Full variable domain (remainder filled in from reference TRBV19 and TRBJ1-3): DGGITQSPKYLFRKEGQNVTLSCEQNLNHDAMYWYRQDPGQGLRLIYYSQIVNDFQKGDIAEGYSVSREKKESFPLTVTSAQKNPTAFYLCASSIRSSIYFGEGSWLTVV.

V and J are TRBV11-2 and TRBJ1-2; D might be TRBD1 (6 bases). There are 14 residues in the CDR3. Trimming stripped 5 bases from V and 1 base from J, with 11 bases between. CDR1 is SGHAT, CDR2 FQNNGV, per germline. CDR3 in DNA: TGTGCCAGCAGCCCGAGGGGGGATAACTATGGCTACACCTTC. Residues: CASSPRGDNYGYTF.

V usage is TRBV25-1 and J usage is TRBJ2-5, with TRBD2 matching over 10 bases. The V segment lost 5 bases and the J segment 2 bases; nucleotides outside the gene matches: 5. Germline CDR1 reads MGHDK; CDR2 reads SYGVNS. This CDR3 region has 15 residues. In DNA form, the CDR3 reads TGTGCCAGCAGTCCGCGAGCGGGGGGGCAAGAGACCCAGTACTTC. Amino acid sequence: CASSPRAGGQETQYF.

This chain connects TRBV23-1 to TRBJ2-2, with TRBD2 as a possible D gene (6 bases). TRBV23-1 is treated as an ORF (open reading frame) with a function not yet certain. Trimming took 6 bases from V and 6 from J, leaving 11 bases between them. The CDR3 has 13 amino acids. CDR3 sequence (DNA): TGCGCCAGCAGCCCAGGGACTCCCGGGGAGCTGTTTTTT. Protein sequence: CASSPGTPGELFF.

The CDR3 spells CASSLRDLYEQYF. The CDR3 DNA sequence: TGTGCCAGCAGCTTAAGGGACCTCTACGAGCAGTACTTC. This rearrangement joins TRBV7-2 to TRBJ2-7; either TRBD1 or TRBD2 may supply D (5 bases each). This CDR3 spans 13 amino acids. Per germline, CDR1 SGHTA and CDR2 FQGNSA. V shed 2 bases and J shed 3 bases, with 8 bases lying between them.

The chain joins TRBV5-6 to TRBJ1-5, with D tentatively TRBD1 (5 bases). The CDR3 runs to 13 residues. V was pared by 2 bases and J by 13 bases, with 16 bases between. Germline V gives CDR1 SGHDT, CDR2 YYEEEE. CDR3 bases: TGTGCCAGCAGCTTACCGCAGGGCTCTGAGCAGCATTTT. Translated: CASSLPQGSEQHF.

The chain recombines TRBV5-1 with TRBJ2-2; TRBD2 matches at 12 bases. V shed 7 bases, J shed 5 bases, and the junction held 6 bases outside the gene matches. Germline lookup yields CDR1 SGHRS and CDR2 YFSETQ. This CDR3 is 15 amino acids long. The CDR3 nucleotides read TGCGCCAGCTCTAGCGGGGGGGCGAGGACCGGGGAGCTGTTTTTT. It yields the protein CASSSGGARTGELFF.

The chain uses TRBV6-1 and TRBJ1-2, with D unclear. V was trimmed by 5 bases and J by 7 bases, leaving 11 bases between them. The CDR3 covers 12 residues. Germline loops: CDR1 MNHNS, CDR2 SASEGT. The CDR3 sequence: CASSQPGFGYTF. CDR3 bases: TGTGCCAGCAGTCAGCCCGGGTTTGGCTACACCTTC.

This clone was recorded a few times. The chain joins TRBV7-3 to TRBJ2-3; the D is unclear. Germline CDR1 reads SGHTA; CDR2 reads FQGTGA. The CDR3 runs to 12 residues. V lost 3 bases and J lost 2, with 3 bases in between. CDR3 protein: CASSLDTDTQYF. Written as DNA, the CDR3 is TGTGCCAGCAGCTTGGACACAGATACGCAGTATTTT.

The sample holds a few counts of this clone. This rearrangement joins TRBV4-2 to TRBJ2-5, with TRBD2 identical over 9 bases. In germline, CDR1 is LGHNA, CDR2 YNFKEQ. The CDR3 is 16 residues long. V gave up 0 bases and J gave up 5 bases; unmatched junction bases: 7. CDR3 nucleotide sequence: TGTGCCAGCAGCCAAGACCCCAGCGGGGGGAGCGAGACCCAGTACTTC. Its translation is CASSQDPSGGSETQYF.